The 2 T cell receptor beta chains given below trace back to one sample, sequenced in a study of shared clonotypes between healthy human individuals. Naivety among CD8 cells was defined by CD45RO negativity and positive CCR7 selection, thereby excluding terminally differentiated effector memory CD45RA+ cells. The repertoire was sequenced with immunoSEQ multiplex PCR; TCRdb's copy has only in-frame clones and lacks some. The repertoire holds hundreds of thousands of clones, with approximately 97% as singletons. The sequenced material came from naive CD8+ T cells sorted from blood. Every receptor here comes from a man aged 25 to 40 in good health.

This CDR3 is CASSVEPSGRHNEQFF. CDR3 sequence (DNA): TGTGCCAGCAGCGTAGAACCTAGCGGGAGGCACAATGAGCAGTTCTTC. V usage is TRBV9 and J usage is TRBJ2-1; 11 bases are shared with TRBD2. The CDR3 runs 16 residues. Losses at the gene ends were 0 bases for V and 5 bases for J; bases not matched to a gene: 4. Germline values: CDR1 SGDLS, CDR2 YYNGEE.

CDR3 region: CASSGDSLHEQFF. The CDR3 bases are TGTGCCAGCAGTGGTGATAGCCTCCATGAGCAGTTCTTC. This chain connects TRBV6-1 to TRBJ2-1; D is undetermined. Germline CDR1 reads MNHNS; CDR2 reads SASEGT. Trimming removed 4 bases from V and 8 bases from J, with 12 bases in between. The length of the CDR3 is 13 residues.